Below, 7 T cell receptor beta chains from the same sample are listed, as sequenced in a study of blood T cell repertoires in COVID-19 (dated by TCRdb to 2018 to 2020). Libraries were built with the immunoSEQ multiplex PCR assay. As stored in TCRdb, this immuneACCESS dataset retains in-frame rearrangements with V and J assigned. A fraction of the clones does not appear; measured against another copy, unresolved V genes explain less than half of the discrepancy, and the remainder lacks a known reason. The sample has roughly 250,000 clones on record, about 80% of them singletons. The ten largest account for 15% to 19% of the sample. Sequencing input: peripheral blood. The receptors shown here come from a person between 65 and 79 years old with COVID-19, enrolled during active disease.

The CDR3 loop is CASSLATGYEQYF. The CDR3, as DNA: TGTGCCAGCAGCTTAGCTACGGGCTACGAGCAGTACTTC. The gene calls are TRBV7-9 and TRBJ2-7; D is undetermined. Per the germline V gene, CDR1 is SEHNR and CDR2 is FQNEAQ (reference sequence). This CDR3 is built from 13 residues. V was trimmed by 0 bases and J by 3 bases, leaving 6 bases between them.

This chain links TRBV4-1 with TRBJ2-3, with 8 bases that match TRBD2. With V trimmed by 0 bases and J by 1 base, 12 bases remained unmatched. Looked up from germline, CDR1 is MGHRA and CDR2 is YSYEKL. This CDR3 has 19 amino acids. CDR3: CASSQDWVSGGLRTDTQYF. The CDR3 DNA reads TGCGCCAGCAGCCAAGATTGGGTGAGCGGGGGCCTTCGCACAGATACGCAGTATTTT.

This clone was found once. The chain carries TRBV6-5 and TRBJ1-2; a weak D match, TRBD1 (6 bases). Per the germline V gene, CDR1 is MNHEY and CDR2 is SVGAGI. This CDR3 has 13 amino acids. V lost 5 bases, J lost 3 bases, and 10 bases lay in between. Written as DNA, the CDR3 is TGTGCCAGCAGTCTGGACAGAGACTATGGCTACACCTTC. As protein: CASSLDRDYGYTF.

The V and J genes are TRBV11-3 and TRBJ2-5; 10 nucleotides align to TRBD1. J gave up 1 base and V 4 bases, and 3 bases lay outside the gene matches. CDR1 is SGHNT and CDR2 is YENEEA in the germline V gene. The CDR3 has 15 amino acids. In DNA, the CDR3 is TGTGCCAGCAGCTCCGGGACAGGGGTCCAAGAGACCCAGTACTTC. Translating gives CASSSGTGVQETQYF.

The J gene is TRBJ1-6, the V gene TRBV2; tentatively, D is TRBD1 (6 bases). The CDR3 length is 14 residues. V was clipped by 0 bases and J by 6 bases, with 6 bases between them. CDR1 is SNHLY, CDR2 FYNNEI, per germline. CDR3 DNA sequence: TGTGCCAGCAGTGAAGCCAGGGGTAATTCACCCCTCCACTTT. Translation: CASSEARGNSPLHF.

A single count supports this clone. The same CDR3 can be traced to other DNA sequences in this sample. The chain employs TRBV5-4 and TRBJ2-5; weak D call: TRBD1 (7 bases). Germline V gives CDR1 SGHNT, CDR2 YYREEE (reference sequence). This CDR3 comprises 13 residues. Deletions cut 7 bases from V and 4 bases from J, with 14 bases between. The CDR3 protein is CASGQGGGETQYF. CDR3 coding DNA: TGTGCCAGCGGGCAGGGGGGAGGAGAGACCCAGTACTTC.

The chain employs TRBV7-2 and TRBJ1-6; 7 bases are a match to TRBD1. V shed 5 bases, J shed 7 bases, and the junction held 5 bases outside the gene matches. The CDR3 spans 14 residues. Germline V gives CDR1 SGHTA, CDR2 FQGNSA. CDR3: CASSAGQLNSPLHF. The CDR3 nucleotides read TGTGCCAGCAGCGCGGGACAGCTAAATTCACCCCTCCACTTT.